A single sample gave rise to the 13 T cell receptor beta chains below, sequenced in a study of OX40 agonist ivuxolimab in advanced cancers. Library construction relied on the immunoSEQ multiplex PCR assay. TCRdb re-hosts the immuneACCESS table, in-frame sequences only. Its copies lack some clones; in the studies checked, an unresolved V gene accounts for under half of them, and the cause for the rest is not known. This sample gives over 60,000 clones in total; approximately 90% of them show up just once. 0.38% of the sample belongs to the ten largest clones. The input for sequencing was CD4+ or CD8+ T cells sorted from blood, taken in a trial of the OX40 agonist ivuxolimab. Receptor source: an adult with an advanced solid tumor such as melanoma, head and neck, liver or kidney cancer.

CDR3: CATSRGGTEGNTIYF. The CDR3 bases are TGTGCCACCAGCAGAGGGGGGACGGAAGGAAACACCATATATTTT. The chain joins TRBV15 to TRBJ1-3; TRBD1 is a possible D gene (5 bases). Germline loops: CDR1 LNHNV, CDR2 YYDKDF (reference sequence). V shed 1 base and J shed 4 bases, with 11 bases lying between them. The CDR3 extends over 15 amino acids.

This chain joins TRBV19 and TRBJ1-1; D is undetermined. Germline CDR1 and CDR2: LNHDA and SQIVND (reference sequence). This CDR3 has 13 amino acids. The V gene lost 0 bases and the J gene lost 5 bases, with 7 bases spanning the gap. CDR3 DNA: TGTGCCAGTAGTATAGATCGGGATACTGAAGCTTTCTTT. It translates to CASSIDRDTEAFF.

The chain joins TRBV7-9 to TRBJ1-2; D gene uncertain. The germline CDR1 and CDR2 sequences are SEHNR and FQNEAQ (reference sequence). The CDR3 has 15 amino acids. The V end lost 1 base, the J end lost 2 bases, and 11 bases lay between the germline ends. In DNA, the CDR3 is TGTGCCAGCAGCTTAGGCCCGGGAGACAACTATGGCTACACCTTC. As protein: CASSLGPGDNYGYTF.

J is TRBJ1-5 and V is TRBV19; 7 bases agree with TRBD1. The CDR3 has 14 residues. V trimming: 6 bases; J trimming: 3 bases; junction bases outside the gene matches: 5. The germline V gene encodes CDR1 LNHDA and CDR2 SQIVND (reference sequence). The CDR3 is CASSPGQNNQPQHF. CDR3 DNA sequence: TGTGCCAGTAGCCCGGGACAGAACAATCAGCCCCAGCATTTT.

This sequence joins TRBV4-1 and TRBJ2-7; the D is unclear. V was shortened by 0 bases and J by 6 bases, with 9 bases between the two germline ends. The CDR3 covers 13 residues. The germline gives CDR1 MGHRA, CDR2 YSYEKL. DNA for the CDR3: TGCGCCAGCAGCCAAGATTGGGGTGGCGAGCAGTACTTC. As protein: CASSQDWGGEQYF.

The genes are TRBV30 and TRBJ1-5, with 11 bases fitting TRBD1. There are 14 residues in the CDR3. The V segment lost 3 bases and the J segment 7 bases; nucleotides outside the gene matches: 5. Germline CDR1 and CDR2: GTSNPN and SVGIG (reference sequence). The CDR3 region is CAWSGTGGDQPQHF. The DNA of the CDR3 is TGTGCCTGGAGCGGGACAGGGGGTGACCAGCCCCAGCATTTT.

The genes are TRBV11-2 and TRBJ2-1; 7 bases align to TRBD2. CDR3 size: 15 residues. Germline CDR1 and CDR2: SGHAT and FQNNGV. J was trimmed by 7 bases and V by 4 bases; bases with no gene match: 10. CDR3 nucleotides: TGTGCCAGCAGCTCCTGGGGACTAATGGGAAATGAGCAGTTCTTC. Translation gives CASSSWGLMGNEQFF.

The CDR3 reads CSVHRGGGEKLFF. CDR3 nucleotides: TGCAGCGTCCACAGGGGGGGAGGTGAAAAACTGTTTTTT. The J gene is TRBJ1-4, the V gene TRBV29-1; 8 nucleotides align to TRBD1. The CDR3 length is 13 residues. After removal of 6 bases from V and 7 bases from J, the junction contained 7 bases not matched to a gene. Germline assignment: CDR1 SQVTM and CDR2 ANQGSEA.

The chain carries TRBV10-1 and TRBJ2-2; 7 positions agree with TRBD1. The length of the CDR3 is 13 residues. The junction had 6 bases not matched to a gene; V was cut back by 8 bases and J by 6 bases. From germline, CDR1 is WNHNN and CDR2 SYGVQD (reference sequence). The CDR3, as DNA: TGCGCCAGCGGGGACAGATCGGCCGGGGAGCTGTTTTTT. Translated: CASGDRSAGELFF.

A few counts support this clone. The genes are TRBV7-6 and TRBJ2-2; possibly TRBD2 for D (5 bases). The V and J ends lost 2 bases and 8 bases respectively, with 21 bases between them. This CDR3 region has 17 residues. Germline loops: CDR1 SGHVS, CDR2 FNYEAQ. The CDR3 here is CASSLSVGNRGTGELFF. The CDR3 DNA reads TGTGCCAGCAGCTTATCCGTCGGCAATCGGGGAACTGGGGAGCTGTTTTTT.

The chain joins TRBV21-1 to TRBJ2-1; the D call of TRBD2 is as the table states it, not checked on the DNA. TRBV21-1 is reported as a pseudogene. The CDR3 contains 12 residues. CDR3 amino acids: CASARPAGGLFF. The DNA for the CDR3 is TGTGCCAGCGCTCGCCCAGCGGGAGGATTGTTCTTC.

The genes are TRBV5-1 and TRBJ1-1, with 9 bases fitting TRBD1. Germline V lookup: CDR1 SGHRS, CDR2 YFSETQ. The CDR3 sequence is 19 residues long. V was pared by 0 bases and J by 5 bases, with 17 bases of the junction left unmatched. The CDR3 nucleotides are TGCGCCAGCAGCTTGGGGGCCCCGGGACAGGGCCGGTTGGGGACTGAAGCTTTCTTT. It specifies CASSLGAPGQGRLGTEAFF. Full variable domain (remainder filled in from reference TRBV5-1 and TRBJ1-1): KAGVTQTPRYLIKTRGQQVTLSCSPISGHRSVSWYQQTPGQGLQFLFEYFSETQRNKGNFPGRFSGRQFSNSRSEMNVSTLELGDSALYLCASSLGAPGQGRLGTEAFFGQGTRLTVV.

The V call is TRBV28, the J call TRBJ2-7; D is uncertain. V gave up 3 bases and J gave up 0 bases, with 15 bases separating them. Germline V gene data show CDR1 as MDHEN and CDR2 as SYDVKM. The CDR3 runs 16 residues. The CDR3 sequence is CASSLGGTLSSYEQYF. The CDR3 bases are TGTGCCAGCAGTTTGGGTGGCACCCTGAGCTCCTACGAGCAGTACTTC.